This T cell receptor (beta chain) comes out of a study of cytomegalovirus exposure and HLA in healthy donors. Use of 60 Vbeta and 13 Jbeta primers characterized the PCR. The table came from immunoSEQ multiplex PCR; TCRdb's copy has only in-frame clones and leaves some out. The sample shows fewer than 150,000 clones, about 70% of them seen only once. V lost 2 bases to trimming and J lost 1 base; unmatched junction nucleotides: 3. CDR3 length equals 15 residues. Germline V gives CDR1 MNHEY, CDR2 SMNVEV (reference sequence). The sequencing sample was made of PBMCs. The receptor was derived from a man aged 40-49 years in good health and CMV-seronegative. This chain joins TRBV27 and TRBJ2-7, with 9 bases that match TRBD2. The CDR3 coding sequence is TGTGCCAGCAGTTTAGGACTAGCGACTTCCTACGAGCAGTACTTC. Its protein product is CASSLGLATSYEQYF.